This TCR beta chain was sequenced in a study of liver allograft versus peripheral blood T cells. On the study more broadly: The authors compared T cell receptor repertoires in transplanted livers with those in the peripheral blood of recipients.

The germline CDR1 and CDR2 sequences are SGHDN and FVKESK. The CDR3 has 13 residues. Unmatched junction bases numbered 0, after V lost 4 bases and J lost 4 bases. TCRdb passed the reads through MiXCR, listing each CDR3 protein once. The top ten clones hold approximately 21% of a sample with over a thousand distinct CDR3 sequences, around 15% of them seen once. This clonotype is labeled medium-sized (0.01 to 0.1%). As yet, its antigen is unknown. Findings and limits, study-wide: Liver allograft repertoires of T cell receptors reportedly diverged from peripheral blood repertoires.

The J gene is TRBJ2-5, the V gene TRBV14, with 10 bases aligning to TRBD2. The receptor was isolated from a human patient who had a liver transplant. Some T cells could come from the graft donor. Here the CDR3 reads CASSLAGGETQYF. The CDR3 nucleotides read TGTGCCAGCAGCCTAGCGGGAGGAGAGACCCAGTACTTC.